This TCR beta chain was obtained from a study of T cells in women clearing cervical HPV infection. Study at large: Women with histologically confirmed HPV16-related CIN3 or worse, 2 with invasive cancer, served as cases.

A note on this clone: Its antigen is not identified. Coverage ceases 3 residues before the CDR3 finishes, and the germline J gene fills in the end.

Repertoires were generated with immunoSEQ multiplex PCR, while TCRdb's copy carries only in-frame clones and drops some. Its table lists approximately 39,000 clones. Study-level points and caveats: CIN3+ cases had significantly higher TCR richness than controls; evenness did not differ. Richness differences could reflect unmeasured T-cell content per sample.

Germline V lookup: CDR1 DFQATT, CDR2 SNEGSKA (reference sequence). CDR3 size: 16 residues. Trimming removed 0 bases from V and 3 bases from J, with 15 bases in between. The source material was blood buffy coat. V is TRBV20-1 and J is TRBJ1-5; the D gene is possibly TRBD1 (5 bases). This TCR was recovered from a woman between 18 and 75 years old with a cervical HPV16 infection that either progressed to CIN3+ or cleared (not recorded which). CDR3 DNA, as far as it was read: TGCAGTGCTAGAGATCTTGGGCAGGGTGACAATCAGCCC. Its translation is CSARDLGQGDNQP. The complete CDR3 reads CSARDLGQGDNQPQHF.